A single sample gave rise to the 4 T cell receptor beta chains below, sequenced in a study of T cell responses to AZD1222 COVID-19 vaccine. Clones were sequenced by immunoSEQ multiplex PCR, and TCRdb holds only the in-frame ones, with some missing. The table includes roughly 100,000 clones, roughly 91% detected once. This material consisted of peripheral blood, taken on day 0 of AZD1222 vaccination. Receptors were obtained from an adult in good health.

The gene calls are TRBV6-5 and TRBJ2-1; TRBD2 matches 10 bases. V trimming: 10 bases; J trimming: 7 bases; junction bases outside the gene matches: 10. Germline CDR1 reads MNHEY; CDR2 reads SVGAGI. This CDR3 comprises 14 residues. The CDR3 DNA follows: TGTGCCACCAGAAGCGGGGGGGCGGGGAATGAGCAGTTCTTC. Translation: CATRSGGAGNEQFF.

V gene TRBV6-5 combines with J gene TRBJ2-7; D unclear. Germline assignment: CDR1 MNHEY and CDR2 SVGAGI. The CDR3 sequence is 12 residues long. Trimming pared 6 bases from V and 3 bases from J, leaving 9 bases between. This CDR3 reads CASRDRHYEQYF. In DNA form, the CDR3 reads TGTGCCAGCAGGGACCGCCACTACGAGCAGTACTTC.

The gene calls are TRBV27 and TRBJ2-7; TRBD1 is a possible D gene (7 bases). CDR3 size: 15 residues. CDR1 and CDR2 from the germline V gene are MNHEY and SMNVEV (reference sequence). The V end was cut by 7 bases, the J end by 7 bases, with 23 bases between. The CDR3 loop reads CASNPRGTAAGEQYF. In DNA, the CDR3 is TGTGCCAGCAACCCTCGCGGGACAGCCGCCGGGGAGCAGTACTTC.

The chain uses TRBV30 and TRBJ2-1, with D possibly being TRBD2 (6 bases). The V and J ends lost 4 bases and 5 bases respectively, with 12 bases between them. The CDR3 covers 13 residues. Per the germline V gene, CDR1 is GTSNPN and CDR2 is SVGIG (reference sequence). CDR3 sequence (DNA): TGTGCCTGGACCAAGTCGGGGGACAATGAGCAGTTCTTC. This gives the protein CAWTKSGDNEQFF.